A single sample is the source of the 14 T cell receptor beta chains below, sequenced in a study of PD-L1 blockade in urothelial cancer. The repertoire was sequenced with immunoSEQ multiplex PCR; TCRdb's copy has only in-frame clones and lacks some. The table shows roughly 26,000 clones, with 87% occurring only once. This specimen was PBMCs, taken around atezolizumab (anti-PD-L1) treatment. The source of these receptors is a man aged 45-65 years with urothelial cancer.

The chain employs TRBV30 and TRBJ2-1; no definite D call. The CDR3 sequence is 14 residues long. Trimming shortened V by 6 bases and J by 0 bases, and 12 bases separated the two germline ends. Germline V CDR1 and CDR2: GTSNPN, SVGIG (reference sequence). As DNA, the CDR3 is TGTGCCTGTATAACAGTGGGCTCCTACAATGAGCAGTTCTTC. It yields the protein CACITVGSYNEQFF.

The genes are TRBV7-9 and TRBJ2-3; 9 nucleotides align to TRBD1. Germline CDR1 is SEHNR and CDR2 is FQNEAQ (reference sequence). CDR3 size: 15 residues. V trimming: 5 bases; J trimming: 5 bases; junction bases outside the gene matches: 8. The CDR3 sequence is CASSPPGQGLDTQYF. As DNA, the CDR3 is TGTGCCAGCAGCCCGCCGGGACAGGGTTTAGATACGCAGTATTTT.

The gene calls are TRBV9 and TRBJ2-1; D uncertain. Trimming took off 7 bases at V and 8 bases at J, with 16 bases between the two ends. The CDR3 loop spans 13 amino acids. The germline gives CDR1 SGDLS, CDR2 YYNGEE. The CDR3 protein is CASSLRFGDEQFF. The CDR3 DNA reads TGTGCCAGCTCCTTGAGGTTTGGCGATGAGCAGTTCTTC. Combining the CDR3 with reference TRBV9 and TRBJ2-1 gives the whole variable domain DSGVTQTPKHLITATGQRVTLRCSPRSGDLSVYWYQQSLDQGLQFLIQYYNGEERAKGNILERFSAQQFPDLHSELNLSSLELGDSALYFCASSLRFGDEQFFGPGTRLTVL.

The CDR3 DNA reads TGTGCCAGTAGTATAGTTTTAGCGGGAGGTTTGCGGGAGACCCAGTACTTC. It encodes CASSIVLAGGLRETQYF. V usage is TRBV19 and J usage is TRBJ2-5, with 10 bases lining up with TRBD2. With 1 base clipped from V and 5 bases from J, the junction kept 10 bases outside the gene matches. Germline lookup yields CDR1 LNHDA and CDR2 SQIVND (reference sequence). This CDR3 has 17 amino acids.

The chain has TRBV4-2 and TRBJ2-7, with TRBD2 matching over 12 bases. Trimming cost V 1 base and J 5 bases; bases outside gene matches: 3. Per germline, CDR1 LGHNA and CDR2 YNFKEQ. This CDR3 is 15 amino acids long. CDR3 nucleotide sequence: TGTGCCAGCAGCCAAGGGACTAGCGGGGTGGACGAGCAGTACTTC. Residues: CASSQGTSGVDEQYF.

This chain links TRBV5-1 with TRBJ1-1, with D unresolved. Trimming left V 6 bases short and J 4 bases short, with 16 bases between. This CDR3 region has 14 residues. Per the germline V gene, CDR1 is SGHRS and CDR2 is YFSETQ. The CDR3, as DNA: TGCGCCAGCAACCCGACCGGTTGGAGCACTGAAGCTTTCTTT. As protein: CASNPTGWSTEAFF.

The rearrangement joins TRBV7-2 to TRBJ2-2; no clear D gene. Germline CDR1 is SGHTA and CDR2 is FQGNSA. This CDR3 has 12 residues. The V end lost 5 bases, the J end lost 6 bases, and 7 bases lay between the germline ends. The CDR3: CASSPYPGELFF. The CDR3 nucleotides read TGTGCCAGCAGCCCCTACCCCGGGGAGCTGTTTTTT.

This clone was counted once. This sequence joins TRBV28 and TRBJ1-5; 9 nucleotides align to TRBD1. There are 15 residues in the CDR3. J lost 4 bases, V lost 9 bases, and 10 bases had no gene match. Germline-derived CDR1 and CDR2 are MDHEN and SYDVKM. For the CDR3, the DNA is TGTGCCAGAGCGGGGGGGACAGGGCTAAATCAGCCCCAGCATTTT. It encodes CARAGGTGLNQPQHF.

The V call is TRBV9, the J call TRBJ2-2; 13 nucleotides align to TRBD2. The germline gives CDR1 SGDLS, CDR2 YYNGEE. V was pared by 0 bases and J by 7 bases, with 12 bases of the junction left unmatched. The CDR3 extends over 19 amino acids. CDR3 residues: CASSVGTSGGHPSYGELFF. The CDR3 coding sequence is TGTGCCAGCAGCGTAGGGACTAGCGGGGGCCACCCTAGCTACGGGGAGCTGTTTTTT.

The genes are TRBV9 and TRBJ2-3; D is uncertain. With 0 bases removed from V and 7 bases from J, the gap between germline ends came to 9 bases. This CDR3 is 13 amino acids long. Germline V gives CDR1 SGDLS, CDR2 YYNGEE. The CDR3 spells CASSVAPSYTQYF. The CDR3 DNA is TGTGCCAGCAGCGTAGCTCCCTCCTATACGCAGTATTTT.

This chain connects TRBV27 to TRBJ1-5; TRBD1 aligns across 7 bases. The CDR3 sequence is 14 residues long. The ends lost 2 bases at V and 4 bases at J; junction bases unmatched: 2. Germline-derived CDR1 and CDR2 are MNHEY and SMNVEV (reference sequence). CDR3 sequence: CASSLNRGNQPQHF. DNA for the CDR3: TGTGCCAGCAGTTTAAACAGGGGTAATCAGCCCCAGCATTTT.

The chain links TRBV7-9 to TRBJ1-2; 7 nucleotides align to TRBD1. The CDR3 covers 12 residues. CDR1 SEHNR and CDR2 FQNEAQ come from the germline V gene (reference sequence). J was trimmed by 8 bases and V by 5 bases; bases with no gene match: 5. The CDR3 DNA reads as TGTGCCAGCAGCGATGACAGGGTCGGCTACACCTTC. Amino acid sequence: CASSDDRVGYTF.

The chain couples TRBV6-5 to TRBJ2-7; D is undetermined. Germline CDR1 reads MNHEY; CDR2 reads SVGAGI. The CDR3 spans 14 residues. V shed 6 bases and J shed 3 bases, with 15 bases lying between them. CDR3 sequence: CASSLRPSNYEQYF. CDR3 nucleotide sequence: TGTGCCAGCAGCCTGCGTCCCTCGAACTACGAGCAGTACTTC.

Only a few counts were recorded for this clone. CDR3 in amino acids: CASGTVTF. CDR3 nucleotide sequence: TGTGCCAGCGGGACAGTTACCTTC. V gene TRBV6-6 combines with J gene TRBJ1-2; 7 positions match TRBD1. Trimming took 8 bases from V and 14 from J; bases not matched to a gene: 2. Germline V gene lookup returns CDR1 MNHNY and CDR2 SVGAGI (reference sequence). There are 8 residues in the CDR3.